The next 19 T cell receptor beta chains were all read from a single sample in a study of shared clonotypes between healthy human individuals. Assay: immunoSEQ multiplex PCR; the TCRdb copy retains only in-frame clones and omits some. The table has hundreds of thousands of clones, roughly four fifths seen once. Sequencing was performed on PBMCs. These TCRs come from a woman aged 40 to 49 in good health. Some clones in this sample may be carry-over from other donors' samples.

This chain connects TRBV30 to TRBJ1-3; TRBD1 matches at 9 bases. The CDR3 spans 17 residues. Trimming cost V 3 bases and J 0 bases; bases outside gene matches: 9. Germline CDR1 GTSNPN, CDR2 SVGIG (reference sequence). CDR3 sequence reads: CAWSDPGQGFSGNTIYF. The CDR3 DNA reads as TGTGCCTGGAGCGACCCGGGACAGGGATTCTCTGGAAACACCATATATTTT.

The chain combines TRBV2 with TRBJ1-2; D unclear. The CDR3 spans 13 residues. V was trimmed by 4 bases and J by 8 bases, leaving 14 bases between them. Germline lookup yields CDR1 SNHLY and CDR2 FYNNEI. The CDR3 reads CASSVEGLGGYTF. Written as DNA, the CDR3 is TGTGCCAGCAGTGTAGAGGGTTTGGGAGGCTACACCTTC. Together with reference TRBV2 and TRBJ1-2, the CDR3 gives the full variable domain: EPEVTQTPSHQVTQMGQEVILRCVPISNHLYFYWYRQILGQKVEFLVSFYNNEISEKSEIFDDQFSVERPDGSNFTLKIRSTKLEDSAMYFCASSVEGLGGYTFGSGTRLTVV.

This clone has a count of ten or more. The chain carries TRBV2 and TRBJ2-3; TRBD2 matches at 11 bases. The CDR3 consists of 17 residues. Germline assignment: CDR1 SNHLY and CDR2 FYNNEI. Germline trimming cut 8 bases from V and 1 base from J; bases unmatched to any gene: 11. As DNA, the CDR3 is TGTGCCAGCGCCTTGGGACTAGCGGATTGGGGCACAGATACGCAGTATTTT. It specifies CASALGLADWGTDTQYF. Using reference TRBV2 and TRBJ2-3 for the parts outside the CDR3, the full variable domain is EPEVTQTPSHQVTQMGQEVILRCVPISNHLYFYWYRQILGQKVEFLVSFYNNEISEKSEIFDDQFSVERPDGSNFTLKIRSTKLEDSAMYFCASALGLADWGTDTQYFGPGTRLTVL.

This chain links TRBV19 with TRBJ1-2; D is undetermined. Per germline, CDR1 LNHDA and CDR2 SQIVND (reference sequence). Trimming pared 3 bases from V and 4 bases from J, leaving 9 bases between. The CDR3 length is 13 residues. CDR3 in amino acids: CASSIRAFYGYTF. CDR3 nucleotide sequence: TGTGCCAGTAGTATTCGGGCCTTCTATGGCTACACCTTC.

As to this clone: Additional DNA sequences in this sample encode the identical CDR3. The chain couples TRBV11-2 to TRBJ1-1; TRBD1 is a possible D gene (5 bases). V lost 3 bases to trimming and J lost 4 bases, with 6 bases between them. The length of the CDR3 is 12 residues. In germline, CDR1 is SGHAT, CDR2 FQNNGV. DNA of the CDR3: TGTGCCAGCAGCTTTGGGGGCACTGAAGCTTTCTTT. Translating it yields CASSFGGTEAFF.

The chain recombines TRBV28 with TRBJ1-1, with D perhaps matching TRBD1 (6 bases). The CDR3 is made up of 13 amino acids. V lost 3 bases and J lost 6, with 11 bases in between. Germline loops: CDR1 MDHEN, CDR2 SYDVKM. CDR3 DNA: TGTGCCAGCAGTTTCAGGGGTAGCGCTGAAGCTTTCTTT. It specifies CASSFRGSAEAFF.

CDR3 region: CASRSGSSSYNEQFF. CDR3 sequence (DNA): TGCGCCAGCAGAAGCGGGTCAAGCTCCTACAATGAGCAGTTCTTC. The V call is TRBV5-1, the J call TRBJ2-1; a weak D match, TRBD2 (6 bases). Deletions cut 5 bases from V and 0 bases from J, with 12 bases between. Germline CDR1 SGHRS, CDR2 YFSETQ. This CDR3 has 15 residues.

With regard to this clone: A single base is all that separates this from a far larger clone, so a read error is likely. Other DNA variants within this sample encode the same CDR3. The V call is TRBV5-4, the J call TRBJ1-2; D remains unclear. Trimming took off 4 bases at V and 5 bases at J, with 15 bases between the two ends. The CDR3 covers 14 residues. Per germline, CDR1 SGHNT and CDR2 YYREEE (reference sequence). The CDR3: CASSPLESGYGYTF. The CDR3 coding sequence is TGTGCCAGCAGCCCGTTGGAATCTGGTTATGGCTACACCTTC. The whole variable domain, remainder taken from reference TRBV5-4 and TRBJ1-2, is ETGVTQSPTHLIKTRGQQVTLRCSSQSGHNTVSWYQQALGQGPQFIFQYYREEENGRGNFPPRFSGLQFPNYSSELNVNALELDDSALYLCASSPLESGYGYTFGSGTRLTVV.

This clone was observed many times. The chain combines TRBV11-2 with TRBJ2-7; D not resolved. Germline V CDR1 and CDR2: SGHAT, FQNNGV. The CDR3 sequence is 12 residues long. The V end was cut by 2 bases, the J end by 4 bases, with 6 bases between. CDR3 residues: CASSLYQYEQYF. The CDR3 DNA is TGTGCCAGCAGCTTATACCAATACGAGCAGTACTTC.

DNA for the CDR3: TGTGCCAGCTCACGCGAAGAGAAATCACCCCTCCACTTT. Translated, it gives CASSREEKSPLHF. The chain is built from TRBV18 and TRBJ1-6; D remains unclear. Germline V gene data show CDR1 as KGHSH and CDR2 as LQKENI. Deletions cut 4 bases from V and 10 bases from J, with 11 bases between. The CDR3 extends over 13 amino acids.

This chain links TRBV21-1 with TRBJ2-7; TRBD1 is the table's D call, not checked against the DNA. TRBV21-1 is marked as a pseudogene. This CDR3 is 18 amino acids long. CDR3 sequence reads: CASSKGLGVDRGLHEQYF. The CDR3 nucleotides read TGTGCCAGCAGCAAAGGTTTAGGGGTGGACAGGGGTCTCCACGAGCAGTACTTC.

The V call is TRBV28, the J call TRBJ1-5; D is unresolved. This CDR3 comprises 14 residues. The germline V gene has CDR1 MDHEN and CDR2 SYDVKM. V shed 2 bases and J shed 1 base, with 6 bases lying between them. This chain's CDR3 is CASSLLQSNQPQHF. DNA for the CDR3: TGTGCCAGCAGTTTACTTCAGAGCAATCAGCCCCAGCATTTT.

The chain uses TRBV27 and TRBJ1-1; D unclear. This CDR3 has 13 amino acids. With 2 bases removed from V and 3 bases from J, the gap between germline ends came to 7 bases. Germline-derived CDR1 and CDR2 are MNHEY and SMNVEV (reference sequence). CDR3 bases: TGTGCCAGCAGTTTAGTGAAGGACACTGAAGCTTTCTTT. It specifies CASSLVKDTEAFF.

This clone was seen more than once but under ten times. The chain carries TRBV19 and TRBJ2-2; 7 bases line up with TRBD2. The CDR3 contains 13 residues. The V gene end was trimmed by 10 bases and the J gene end by 0 bases; junction bases not matched to a gene: 2. Per germline, CDR1 LNHDA and CDR2 SQIVND (reference sequence). The CDR3 loop reads CATRGSNTGELFF. The CDR3 DNA reads as TGTGCCACGCGGGGGTCGAACACCGGGGAGCTGTTTTTT.

The chain couples TRBV7-8 to TRBJ2-7, with 7 bases identical to TRBD2. J gave up 0 bases and V 1 base, and 3 bases lay outside the gene matches. The CDR3 has 15 amino acids. From germline, CDR1 is SGHVS and CDR2 FQNEAQ. Here the CDR3 DNA reads TGTGCCAGCAGCTTAGGTTGGGACTACTCCTACGAGCAGTACTTC. Protein: CASSLGWDYSYEQYF.

The genes are TRBV7-9 and TRBJ2-5; D unclear. Germline V CDR1 and CDR2: SEHNR, FQNEAQ (reference sequence). CDR3 size: 15 residues. V shed 5 bases and J shed 2 bases, with 15 bases lying between them. DNA of the CDR3: TGTGCCAGCAGCCGGGTTCTGGTTGGGCAAGAGACCCAGTACTTC. This gives the protein CASSRVLVGQETQYF.

The chain has TRBV2 and TRBJ2-7, with a tentative D call TRBD2 (5 bases). Germline CDR1 SNHLY, CDR2 FYNNEI. V lost 6 bases and J lost 2, with 17 bases in between. The CDR3 length is 15 residues. CDR3 nucleotides: TGTGCCAGCAGCCCCCCCTCGACGGGAACCTACGAGCAGTACTTC. It is translated as CASSPPSTGTYEQYF.

V usage is TRBV10-3 and J usage is TRBJ2-1, with 7 nucleotides matching TRBD2. The trim removed 10 bases at V and 3 bases at J, leaving 9 bases unmatched. The CDR3 runs 14 residues. From germline, CDR1 is ENHRY and CDR2 SYGVKD. The CDR3 nucleotides are TGTGCCACTACTAGCGACCCACACTACAATGAGCAGTTCTTC. This encodes CATTSDPHYNEQFF.

The V call is TRBV4-3, the J call TRBJ1-2; D is ambiguous. The germline gives CDR1 LGHNA, CDR2 YSLEER. The CDR3 totals 14 residues. Deletions cut 4 bases from V and 5 bases from J, with 14 bases between. CDR3: CASSRRLTDYGYTF. CDR3 DNA: TGCGCCAGCAGCCGCCGACTTACCGATTATGGCTACACCTTC.